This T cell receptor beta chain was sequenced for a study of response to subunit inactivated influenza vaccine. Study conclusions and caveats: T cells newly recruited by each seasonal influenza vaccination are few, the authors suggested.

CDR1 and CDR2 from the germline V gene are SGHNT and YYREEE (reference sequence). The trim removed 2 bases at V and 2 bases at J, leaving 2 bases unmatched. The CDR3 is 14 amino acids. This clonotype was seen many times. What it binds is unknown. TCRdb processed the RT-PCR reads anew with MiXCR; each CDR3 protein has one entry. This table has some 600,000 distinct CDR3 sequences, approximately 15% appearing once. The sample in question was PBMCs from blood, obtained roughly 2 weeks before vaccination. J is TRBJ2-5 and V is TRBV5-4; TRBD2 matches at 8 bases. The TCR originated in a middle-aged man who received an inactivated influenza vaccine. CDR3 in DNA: TGTGCCAGCAGCTTTCGGGGGGGACAAGAGACCCAGTACTTC. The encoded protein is CASSFRGGQETQYF.